The clone carrying this TCR beta chain was seen a handful of times. Its antigen remains unidentified. This CDR3 is built from 18 residues. J gave up 5 bases and V 4 bases, and 11 bases lay outside the gene matches. Germline-derived CDR1 and CDR2 are LGHNA and YNFKEQ. These data come from a study of regulatory T cells in long-lasting Graves disease. Study results and limitations: Patients whose Graves' disease persisted exhibited lower TCR diversity than those newly diagnosed.

Arm-PCR of CDR3 regions with iRepertoire HTBI primers generated TCR beta libraries. MiXCR was run by TCRdb on the multiplex PCR reads, yielding one entry per CDR3 protein. Here the sample spans hundreds of thousands of distinct CDR3 sequences, roughly a sixth being singletons. Described time point: newly diagnosed GD, antithyroid drugs for less than 3 months. From RNA extracted from PBMCs, the TCR library was made. The same specimen was also included in a second study, on T cells in Graves' hyperthyroidism and ophthalmopathy.

The input for sequencing was peripheral blood mononuclear cells (PBMCs), taken at new diagnosis, from a patient treated with antithyroid drugs. The chain has TRBV4-2 and TRBJ2-2; TRBD2 aligns across 12 bases. The TCR comes from a man aged 40-50 years with Graves disease. CDR3 coding DNA: TGTGCCAGCAGCCGAGATCTAGCGGGGGGGCTTGGAACCGGGGAGCTGTTTTTT. Translating gives CASSRDLAGGLGTGELFF.